The source of this T cell receptor beta chain is a study of shared clonotypes between healthy human individuals. The CDR3 is made up of 17 amino acids. Trimming at V came to 6 bases and at J to 3 bases, leaving 11 bases not matched to a gene. Assay used: immunoSEQ multiplex PCR; TCRdb lists only in-frame clones, some missing. The sample has about 980,000 clones, over 60% seen once; the top ten hold 1.5%. This TCR was sampled from a man between 18 and 29 years old in good health. The gene calls are TRBV6-7 and TRBJ1-5; 10 bases map to TRBD1. TRBV6-7 is sorted into the ORF group, with uncertain function. Sequenced input: memory CD4+ T cells sorted from blood. Subset denoted: CD45RA-negative fraction. As DNA, the CDR3 is TGTGCCAGCAGCTACAGACAGGGGGCCCCGTCCAATCAGCCCCAGCATTTT. Translating it yields CASSYRQGAPSNQPQHF.